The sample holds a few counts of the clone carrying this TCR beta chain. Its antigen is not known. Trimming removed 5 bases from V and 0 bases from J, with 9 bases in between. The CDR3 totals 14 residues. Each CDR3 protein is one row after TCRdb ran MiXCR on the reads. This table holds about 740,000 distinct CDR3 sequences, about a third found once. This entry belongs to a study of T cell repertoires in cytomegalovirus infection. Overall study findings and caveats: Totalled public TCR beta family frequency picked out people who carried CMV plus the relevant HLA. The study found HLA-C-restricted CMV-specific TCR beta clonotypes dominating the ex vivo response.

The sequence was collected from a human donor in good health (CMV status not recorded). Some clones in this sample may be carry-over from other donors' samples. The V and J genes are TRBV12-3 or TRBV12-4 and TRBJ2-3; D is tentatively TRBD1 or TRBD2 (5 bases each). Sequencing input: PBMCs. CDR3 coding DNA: TGTGCCAGCAGTCGGGACGTTAGCACAGATACGCAGTATTTT. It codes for CASSRDVSTDTQYF.